Below are 26 T cell receptor beta chains sequenced from a single sample in a study of T-cell reconstitution after alpha-beta-depleted transplantation in children. The library targeted TCRbeta and was prepared with unique molecular identifiers. TCRdb passed the PCR reads through MiXCR, listing each CDR3 protein once. The repertoire holds roughly 400,000 distinct CDR3 sequences, with 43% as singletons. Sequences were derived from PBMCs, sampled before TCRalphabeta/CD19-depleted stem cell transplant. The receptors stem from a girl aged 2-10 years with aplastic anemia, due to receive a stem cell transplant.

The chain couples TRBV20-1 to TRBJ2-7; D uncertain. Trimming took 1 base from V and 6 from J, leaving 4 bases between them. The CDR3 extends over 10 amino acids. Germline V gives CDR1 DFQATT, CDR2 SNEGSKA (reference sequence). CDR3 bases: TGCAGTGCTAGAGTTATCGAGCAGTACTTC. Amino acid sequence: CSARVIEQYF.

This chain links TRBV6-5 with TRBJ2-5, with 12 bases aligning to TRBD1. Germline V gene lookup returns CDR1 MNHEY and CDR2 SVGAGI. CDR3 length equals 16 residues. V lost 0 bases to trimming and J lost 6 bases; unmatched junction nucleotides: 5. The CDR3 DNA is TGTGCCAGCAGTTACTCGGGGACAGGGGGCGTAAAGACCCAGTACTTC. Protein product: CASSYSGTGGVKTQYF.

The chain links TRBV5-1 to TRBJ2-1; TRBD2 matches at 8 bases. This CDR3 comprises 14 residues. The germline gives CDR1 SGHRS, CDR2 YFSETQ. Unmatched junction bases numbered 3, after V lost 0 bases and J lost 7 bases. CDR3 amino acids: CASSLAAGGNEQFF. The CDR3 DNA sequence: TGCGCCAGCAGCTTGGCCGCGGGAGGAAATGAGCAGTTCTTC.

This clonotype has more than one count but fewer than ten. The chain couples TRBV20-1 to TRBJ2-5; D is unresolved. The CDR3 is made up of 12 amino acids. The V end lost 2 bases, the J end lost 2 bases, and 6 bases lay between the germline ends. The V gene's germline CDR1 is DFQATT and CDR2 SNEGSKA (reference sequence). The DNA of the CDR3 is TGCAGTGCTAGACGCATACAAGAGACCCAGTACTTC. Its translation is CSARRIQETQYF.

In its sample, this clonotype was seen a few times. The chain carries TRBV15 and TRBJ1-5, with D possibly TRBD1 on 6 matching bases. Trimming stripped 1 base from V and 4 bases from J, with 11 bases between. Germline CDR1 is LNHNV and CDR2 is YYDKDF (reference sequence). The CDR3 contains 15 residues. The DNA for the CDR3 is TGTGCCACCAGCAGAGGCTGGGGGCAAAATCAGCCCCAGCATTTT. It specifies CATSRGWGQNQPQHF.

This clonotype was counted only a few times. The chain combines TRBV5-6 with TRBJ1-1; 7 bases match TRBD1. This CDR3 comprises 12 residues. V was pared by 2 bases and J by 11 bases, with 6 bases of the junction left unmatched. The germline gives CDR1 SGHDT, CDR2 YYEEEE. The CDR3: CASSFRQGWAFF. The CDR3 nucleotides read TGTGCCAGCAGCTTTCGACAGGGTTGGGCTTTCTTT.

The V gene is TRBV28, the J gene TRBJ2-1; 10 bases match TRBD2. The germline V gene has CDR1 MDHEN and CDR2 SYDVKM. The J segment lost 0 bases and the V segment lost 6 bases, leaving 5 bases of the junction unmatched. The CDR3 consists of 16 residues. This CDR3 is CASRTTSGISYNEQFF. The CDR3 DNA reads TGTGCCAGCAGAACCACTAGCGGGATCTCCTACAATGAGCAGTTCTTC.

This clonotype was detected many times. The chain has TRBV6-5 and TRBJ2-3, with D possibly TRBD2 on 6 matching bases. Trimming cost V 0 bases and J 5 bases, with 15 bases left between them. CDR3 length: 16 residues. Germline-derived CDR1 and CDR2 are MNHEY and SVGAGI. The CDR3 loop reads CASSYSPGERGDTQYF. In nucleotides, the CDR3 is TGTGCCAGCAGTTACTCACCGGGGGAGCGTGGAGATACGCAGTATTTT.

This clonotype was seen a single time. The J gene is TRBJ2-3, the V gene TRBV5-1, with 8 bases that match TRBD2. With V trimmed by 5 bases and J by 3 bases, 17 bases remained unmatched. The CDR3 extends over 18 amino acids. CDR1 SGHRS and CDR2 YFSETQ come from the germline V gene. The CDR3 loop is CASRPSQGASGRTDTQYF. The CDR3 DNA sequence: TGCGCCAGCAGGCCTTCTCAAGGGGCTAGCGGGCGTACAGATACGCAGTATTTT.

The chain combines TRBV5-1 with TRBJ2-5; D unresolved. The CDR3 runs 14 residues. V was shortened by 0 bases and J by 0 bases, with 6 bases between the two germline ends. Germline assignment: CDR1 SGHRS and CDR2 YFSETQ. This CDR3 reads CASSLGVNQETQYF. In DNA, the CDR3 is TGCGCCAGCAGCTTGGGAGTGAACCAAGAGACCCAGTACTTC.

The chain carries TRBV20-1 and TRBJ1-3; TRBD1 agrees at 8 bases. CDR3 size: 13 residues. Germline values: CDR1 DFQATT, CDR2 SNEGSKA (reference sequence). Trimming cost V 6 bases and J 0 bases; bases outside gene matches: 1. CDR3 sequence (DNA): TGCAGTGCGGGACAGGTCTCTGGAAACACCATATATTTT. Protein product: CSAGQVSGNTIYF.

The CDR3: CASSLDPDRVLTHYGYTF. The CDR3 DNA reads as TGTGCCAGCAGCTTAGATCCGGACAGGGTCTTAACCCACTATGGCTACACCTTC. The V call is TRBV11-1, the J call TRBJ1-2, with 8 bases lining up with TRBD1. The trim removed 1 base at V and 3 bases at J, leaving 13 bases unmatched. The CDR3 covers 18 residues. Germline CDR1 reads SGHAT; CDR2 reads FQDESV (reference sequence). Full variable domain (rest looked up from reference TRBV11-1 and TRBJ1-2): EAEVAQSPRYKITEKSQAVAFWCDPISGHATLYWYRQILGQGPELLVQFQDESVVDDSQLPKDRFSAERLKGVDSTLKIQPAELGDSAMYLCASSLDPDRVLTHYGYTFGSGTRLTVV.

This clonotype was found many times. The chain uses TRBV3-1 and TRBJ2-3; maybe TRBD2 (6 bases). This CDR3 contains 16 residues. Between the trimmed V and J ends, which lost 4 bases and 0 bases, there was a span of 14 bases. The V gene's germline CDR1 is LGHDT and CDR2 YNNKEL (reference sequence). The CDR3 spells CASSPLDYPSTDTQYF. CDR3 DNA sequence: TGTGCCAGCAGCCCGCTGGACTACCCAAGCACAGATACGCAGTATTTT.

This clonotype occurred a few times. The rearrangement links TRBV5-1 to TRBJ1-6; 10 bases are a match to TRBD1. This CDR3 contains 17 residues. Looked up from germline, CDR1 is SGHRS and CDR2 is YFSETQ. V was clipped by 2 bases and J by 10 bases; unmatched bases: 12. CDR3 DNA: TGCGCCAGCAGCTTATATATATCCGGGACAGGGGAATCACCCCTCCACTTT. Amino acid sequence: CASSLYISGTGESPLHF.

This rearrangement joins TRBV6-6 to TRBJ2-5, with TRBD1 identical over 7 bases. Trimming cost V 8 bases and J 5 bases; bases outside gene matches: 8. There are 13 residues in the CDR3. In germline, CDR1 is MNHNY, CDR2 SVGAGI (reference sequence). CDR3 protein: CASGLGGRETQYF. CDR3 sequence (DNA): TGTGCCAGCGGATTAGGGGGCAGGGAGACCCAGTACTTC.

In its sample, this clonotype was seen a few times. The rearrangement joins TRBV5-1 to TRBJ2-7; perhaps D is TRBD1 or TRBD2 (6 bases each). This CDR3 spans 16 amino acids. Germline V gene sequence: CDR1 SGHRS, CDR2 YFSETQ. V was clipped by 0 bases and J by 2 bases, with 15 bases between them. The CDR3 is CASSLEGGRETYEQYF. The CDR3 coding sequence is TGCGCCAGCAGCTTGGAGGGGGGCCGGGAAACCTACGAGCAGTACTTC. The full variable domain, completed using reference TRBV5-1 and TRBJ2-7, is KAGVTQTPRYLIKTRGQQVTLSCSPISGHRSVSWYQQTPGQGLQFLFEYFSETQRNKGNFPGRFSGRQFSNSRSEMNVSTLELGDSALYLCASSLEGGRETYEQYFGPGTRLTVT.

This clonotype was observed at least ten times. The chain couples TRBV11-2 to TRBJ2-3; 10 nucleotides line up with TRBD2. The CDR3 covers 15 residues. CDR1 and CDR2 from the germline V gene are SGHAT and FQNNGV. The junction had 3 bases not matched to a gene; V was cut back by 3 bases and J by 3 bases. Here the CDR3 reads CASSFTSGTTDTQYF. The DNA for the CDR3 is TGTGCCAGCAGCTTTACTAGCGGGACTACAGATACGCAGTATTTT. The variable domain in full, completed from reference TRBV11-2 and TRBJ2-3, reads EAGVAQSPRYKIIEKRQSVAFWCNPISGHATLYWYQQILGQGPKLLIQFQNNGVVDDSQLPKDRFSAERLKGVDSTLKIQPAKLEDSAVYLCASSFTSGTTDTQYFGPGTRLTVL.

Remarks on this clonotype: This may come from a read error, since a much larger clone is one base off. The chain links TRBV6-2 or TRBV6-3 to TRBJ2-2; 12 nucleotides align to TRBD2. CDR3 length: 17 amino acids. Per the germline V gene, CDR1 is MNHEY and CDR2 is SVGEGT. V shed 4 bases and J 6 bases; nucleotides not matched to a gene: 9. This CDR3 reads CASSSYAGLAGAGELFF. CDR3 bases: TGTGCCAGCAGTTCTTACGCGGGACTAGCGGGCGCCGGGGAGCTGTTTTTT.

V usage is TRBV5-1 and J usage is TRBJ2-5; either TRBD1 or TRBD2 may fit D (5 bases each). This CDR3 is built from 14 residues. Trimming took 4 bases from V and 10 from J, leaving 20 bases between them. Germline V gene lookup returns CDR1 SGHRS and CDR2 YFSETQ. This CDR3 reads CASSMGQGRGGQYF. The CDR3 DNA sequence: TGCGCCAGCAGCATGGGGCAGGGCCGTGGGGGCCAGTACTTC.

The CDR3 DNA follows: TGCGCCAGCAGCTTCGGGGCTTTCGGGAAAGCAGATACGCAGTATTTT. Encoded protein: CASSFGAFGKADTQYF. V and J are TRBV5-1 and TRBJ2-3, with D possibly being TRBD1 or TRBD2 (5 bases each). V lost 2 bases to trimming and J lost 4 bases, with 17 bases between them. The germline gives CDR1 SGHRS, CDR2 YFSETQ. The CDR3 runs to 16 residues.

This clonotype was counted only a few times. The CDR3 bases are TGTGCCACCAGTGATCCAGAGGTGGGGGGCACAGATACGCAGTATTTT. Translation: CATSDPEVGGTDTQYF. The chain combines TRBV24-1 with TRBJ2-3, with D perhaps matching TRBD1 or TRBD2 (5 bases each). Germline V gene lookup returns CDR1 KGHDR and CDR2 SFDVKD. The ends were cut back, 3 bases at V and 1 base at J, with 13 bases in the middle. This CDR3 comprises 16 residues.

This chain uses TRBV30 with TRBJ2-1; D possibly corresponds to TRBD1 (6 bases). Germline loops: CDR1 GTSNPN, CDR2 SVGIG (reference sequence). Trimming took 0 bases from V and 2 from J, leaving 11 bases between them. CDR3 length: 15 amino acids. The CDR3 loop reads CAWSVVGQTYNEQFF. The CDR3 nucleotides are TGTGCCTGGAGTGTAGTAGGACAGACCTACAATGAGCAGTTCTTC. Using reference TRBV30 and TRBJ2-1 for the parts outside the CDR3, the full variable domain is SQTIHQWPATLVQPVGSPLSLECTVEGTSNPNLYWYRQAAGRGLQLLFYSVGIGQISSEVPQNLSASRPQDRQFILSSKKLLLSDSGFYLCAWSVVGQTYNEQFFGPGTRLTVL.

This clonotype has just a few counts. The chain is built from TRBV28 and TRBJ2-4; a possible D gene is TRBD2 (5 bases). Trimming cost V 8 bases and J 5 bases, with 19 bases left between them. This CDR3 has 15 residues. Germline loops: CDR1 MDHEN, CDR2 SYDVKM. Here the CDR3 reads CASAPRASGQNIQYF. CDR3 DNA: TGTGCCAGCGCCCCGCGGGCCTCGGGCCAAAACATTCAGTACTTC.

The rearrangement uses TRBV7-2 and TRBJ2-7, with 9 positions matching TRBD1. With V trimmed by 1 base and J by 4 bases, 5 bases remained unmatched. CDR1 SGHTA and CDR2 FQGNSA come from the germline V gene. The CDR3 length is 15 residues. The CDR3 loop is CASSLGPGQGYEQYF. The CDR3 DNA is TGTGCCAGCAGCTTAGGGCCGGGACAGGGTTACGAGCAGTACTTC.

The rearrangement joins TRBV30 to TRBJ2-7; 7 bases align to TRBD1. CDR1 and CDR2 from the germline V gene are GTSNPN and SVGIG (reference sequence). Germline trimming cut 1 base from V and 9 bases from J; bases unmatched to any gene: 6. This CDR3 has 12 amino acids. CDR3 nucleotide sequence: TGTGCCTGGAGTGACGGACAGGTTCGGCAGTACTTC. Amino acids: CAWSDGQVRQYF.

This chain connects TRBV27 to TRBJ2-3; 7 bases agree with TRBD1. Losses at the gene ends were 5 bases for V and 3 bases for J; bases not matched to a gene: 8. The length of the CDR3 is 15 residues. Germline CDR1 is MNHEY and CDR2 is SMNVEV (reference sequence). The CDR3 protein is CASSIQGVGTDTQYF. In nucleotides, the CDR3 is TGTGCCAGCAGTATCCAGGGGGTTGGGACAGATACGCAGTATTTT.